This T cell receptor beta chain was profiled in a study of identical twins. Overall study results and limits: The more abundant beta clonotypes in cord blood had fewer insertions, and memory repertoires did not show this. One should note that invariant MAIT and iNKT cells could partly confound zero-insertion analyses. The study found weaker excess twin sharing in beta out-of-frame sequences.

In its sample, this clonotype was seen a few times. What it binds is unknown. MiXCR, run by TCRdb on the 5' RACE reads, gives a single entry per CDR3 protein. The data contain 1.5 million or so distinct CDR3 sequences, 32% of them singletons. Germline V gene data show CDR1 as SQVTM and CDR2 as ANQGSEA. After removal of 5 bases from V and 5 bases from J, the junction contained 6 bases not matched to a gene. The CDR3 runs to 13 residues. Donors uniformly comprised healthy Caucasians. What was sequenced was cord blood. This clonotype was sampled from a newborn girl in good health. V usage is TRBV29-1 and J usage is TRBJ2-7, with 10 bases that match TRBD1. In DNA, the CDR3 is TGCAGCGTTCGACAGGGGGCTGTCGACGAGCAGTACTTC. This encodes CSVRQGAVDEQYF.